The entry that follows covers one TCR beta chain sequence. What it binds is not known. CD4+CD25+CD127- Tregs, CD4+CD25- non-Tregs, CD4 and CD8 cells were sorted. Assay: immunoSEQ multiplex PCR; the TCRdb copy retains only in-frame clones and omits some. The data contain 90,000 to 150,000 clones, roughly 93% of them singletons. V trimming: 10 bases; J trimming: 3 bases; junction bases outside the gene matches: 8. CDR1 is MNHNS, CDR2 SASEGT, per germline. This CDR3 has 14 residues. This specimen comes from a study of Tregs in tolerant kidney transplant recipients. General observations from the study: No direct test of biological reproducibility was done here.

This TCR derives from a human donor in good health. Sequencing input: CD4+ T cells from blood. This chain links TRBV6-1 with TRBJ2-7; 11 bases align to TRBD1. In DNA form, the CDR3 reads TGTGCCACCTACTCCGGGACAGGGGGCTACGAGCAGTACTTC. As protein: CATYSGTGGYEQYF.